This T cell receptor beta chain was retrieved from a study of radiotherapy plus CTLA-4 blockade in lung cancer. The overall study: For about 19% of patients, objective responses occurred, and about 34% had disease control. General study results and limits: TCR clones of tumor origin grew in blood after radiotherapy plus ipilimumab. Interferon-beta, together with early blood T cell clone dynamics, reportedly best predicted response.

About this clone: The antigen is not known.

CTLA-4 blockade with ipilimumab, together with focal radiation, was given to patients with chemo-refractory metastatic non-small-cell lung cancer. Assay: immunoSEQ multiplex PCR; the TCRdb copy retains only in-frame clones and omits some. The profile shows tens of thousands of clones, roughly 87% of them singletons. With 0 bases removed from V and 9 bases from J, the gap between germline ends came to 16 bases. Germline CDR1 and CDR2: SGHRS and YFSETQ. The CDR3 runs 15 residues. Sequences were derived from peripheral blood, sampled from a patient treated with radiotherapy plus ipilimumab. The source is a human donor with non-small cell lung cancer who had stable disease on radiotherapy plus ipilimumab. The genes are TRBV5-1 and TRBJ2-1; a possible D gene is TRBD2 (7 bases). The CDR3 reads CASSLDGGAQVEQFF. The DNA for the CDR3 is TGCGCCAGCAGCTTGGATGGGGGGGCGCAGGTTGAGCAGTTCTTC.